This T cell receptor beta chain was observed in a study of beta chain features in type 1 diabetes. Whole-study findings and limits: Among type 1 diabetes patients, VDJ junctions had fewer insertions and more deletions. Significant though moderate, a shortening of TCRB CDR3s appeared in all four CD4+ subsets of Type 1 diabetes patients.

The V and J ends lost 4 bases and 7 bases, in that order; junction bases with no gene match: 6. This CDR3 has 13 amino acids. The germline V gene has CDR1 PRHDT and CDR2 FYEKMQ (reference sequence). What was sequenced were expressed TCRB transcripts, since all of the isolated RNA had been reverse transcribed. TCRdb's copy holds only in-frame clones and misses some; the assay was immunoSEQ multiplex PCR. The sample lists 640,000 or so clones; roughly an eighth were seen once. This clone was picked up a small number of times. Its antigen is undetermined. Sequencing input: naive CD4+ T cells from blood. The TCR sequence derives from a man aged 18 to 35 with type 1 diabetes. The chain joins TRBV13 to TRBJ1-2; 7 bases align to TRBD1. In DNA, the CDR3 is TGTGCCAGCAGCTCCCAAGGGGGCGGTGGCTACACCTTC. Encoded protein: CASSSQGGGGYTF.